This note documents a single T cell receptor (beta chain) sequence. Its antigen target is currently unknown. The input lacks base qualities; no much larger clone sits a single base away. The record originates from a study of CD8+ T cells in alopecia areata (dated by TCRdb to the late 2010s). With regard to the full study: Treated patients were enrolled in an open-label pilot trial of oral tofacitinib at 5 to 10 mg twice daily for moderate-to-severe alopecia areata. Patients received tofacitinib for 6 to 18 months and were then followed off drug for 6 months to check for delayed response and recurrence. In both human patients and the C3H/HeJ mouse model, the study applied high-throughput TCRbeta sequencing to look at T cell clonal expansion in alopecia areata. On the human side, TCRbeta sequencing was run on scalp tissue and on sorted CD4+ and CD8+ peripheral blood T cells from healthy controls and from alopecia areata patients with either patchy or totalis/universalis disease. Patients on tofacitinib were biopsied at baseline and after 4 and 24 weeks of treatment, and several of the patients also had a later scalp biopsy. Scalp clonality was compared among normal scalp (n=4), patchy alopecia areata scalp (n=8), and alopecia totalis/universalis scalp (n=8). RNA was obtained with the PAXgene miRNA kit for fixed scalp, the miRNeasy kit for PBMCs, and the RNeasy kit for mouse skin. immunoSEQ multiplex PCR using 35 Vbeta forward primers and 13 Jbeta reverse primers was used to amplify TCRbeta CDR3 regions. Points the paper makes about the study in general: Lesional scalp, especially in alopecia totalis/universalis, showed higher clonality and more expanded CD8+ clones than normal scalp, suggesting antigenic drive. Shared TCR sequences between patients were less evident than in mice, which may be partly attributable to HLA diversity in the patient population. Resident alphabeta T cells in normal human skin are also sequenced, complicating scalp TCR repertoire analysis, unlike mouse skin dominated by gammadelta T cells.

The library was prepared using the immunoSEQ multiplex PCR assay. RNA was extracted from all samples and reverse transcribed into cDNA, which served as template for TCR sequencing. SuperScript III was used to make first-strand cDNA, primed with a 2:1 mix of oligo-dT and random hexamers. A synthetic immune receptor repertoire was used to assess amplification bias, and residual bias was removed computationally. On the authors' methods: Raw reads were preprocessed to remove errors, and CDR3 was defined by IMGT conventions from the conserved cysteine to phenylalanine. To get clonality, Shannon entropy was normalized by log2 of the number of productive unique TCRs and the result was subtracted from 1. Scalp TCRbeta sequences were cross-referenced with sorted blood CD4 and CD8 repertoires so that the CD4 or CD8 identity of scalp clones could be inferred. TCRdb took this table from immuneACCESS and kept in-frame rearrangements with V and J called. Such tables lack part of the clones; where checked against another copy, unresolved V genes explain under half of the gap, and the rest is unexplained. V and J calls and clone size are those listed in that table; D and trimming were worked out from the DNA. This sample is represented by around 140,000 clones; about 51% of them were singletons. The ten largest make up around 1% of the sample.

What the time point label conveys for this sample: baseline before oral tofacitinib. From alopecia areata patients, peripheral blood was collected along with lesional scalp punch biopsies. PBMCs were isolated by density centrifugation and stained for CD3, CD4 and CD8, and CD4+ and CD8+ T cells were sorted on a FACSAria. The CDR3 numbers 15 residues from cysteine through phenylalanine. The kept DNA is CDR3 alone, 45 bases in frame from the first base. The germline V gene specifies LGHNA as CDR1 and YSLEER as CDR2. The junction carries 11 bases between V and J, which are trimmed by 0 bases and 3 bases respectively.

The chain couples TRBV4-3 to TRBJ2-5; the D segment cannot be called with confidence. The receptor was derived from a human donor with alopecia areata. The sample here was CD4+ T cells sorted from blood, taken at week 0. The DNA sequence is TGCGCCAGCAGCCAAGATTTCGCCGCCGAAGAGACCCAGTACTTC. This sequence encodes CASSQDFAAEETQYF.